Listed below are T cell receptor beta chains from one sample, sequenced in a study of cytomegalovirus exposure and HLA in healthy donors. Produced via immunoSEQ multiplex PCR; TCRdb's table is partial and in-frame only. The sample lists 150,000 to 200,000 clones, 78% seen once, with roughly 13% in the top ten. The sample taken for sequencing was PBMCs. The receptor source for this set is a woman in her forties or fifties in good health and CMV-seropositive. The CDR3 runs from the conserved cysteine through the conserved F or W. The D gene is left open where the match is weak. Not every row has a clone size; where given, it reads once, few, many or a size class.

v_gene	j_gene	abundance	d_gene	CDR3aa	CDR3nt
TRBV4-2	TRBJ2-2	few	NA	CASSQEDYPNTGELFF	TGTGCCAGCAGCCAAGAAGACTACCCTAACACCGGGGAGCTGTTTTTT
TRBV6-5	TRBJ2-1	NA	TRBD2	CASSRPPGGYEQFF	TGTGCCAGCAGTCGTCCCCCCGGGGGGTATGAGCAGTTCTTC
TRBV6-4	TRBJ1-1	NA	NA	CASREQVRAFF	TGTGCCAGCAGGGAACAGGTTAGAGCTTTCTTT
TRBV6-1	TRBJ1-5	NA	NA	CASSEQNNQPQHF	TGTGCCAGCAGTGAGCAGAACAATCAGCCCCAGCATTTT
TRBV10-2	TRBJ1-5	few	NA	CASSGGRDQPQHF	TGCGCCAGCAGTGGGGGGAGGGACCAGCCCCAGCATTTT
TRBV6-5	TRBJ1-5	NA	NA	CASSPHPPGPQHF	TGTGCCAGCAGCCCCCACCCACCGGGGCCCCAGCATTTT
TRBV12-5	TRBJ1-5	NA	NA	CASGPRVADQPQHF	TGTGCTAGTGGTCCCCGGGTGGCAGATCAGCCCCAGCATTTT
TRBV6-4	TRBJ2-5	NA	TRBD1	CASASGTGQETQYF	TGTGCCAGCGCCTCCGGGACAGGGCAAGAGACCCAGTACTTC
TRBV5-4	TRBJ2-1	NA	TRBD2	CASSLGRGGNEQFF	TGTGCCAGCAGCTTGGGCCGGGGGGGCAATGAGCAGTTCTTC
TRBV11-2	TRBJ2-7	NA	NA	CASSRGRKYEQYF	TGTGCCAGCAGCCGGGGTAGGAAGTACGAGCAGTACTTC
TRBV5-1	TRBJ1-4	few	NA	CASSLGQGGEKLFF	TGCGCCAGCAGCTTGGGGCAGGGCGGTGAAAAACTGTTTTTT
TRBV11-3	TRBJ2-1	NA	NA	CASSLGATELDEQFF	TGTGCCAGCAGCTTAGGGGCAACCGAACTCGATGAGCAGTTCTTC
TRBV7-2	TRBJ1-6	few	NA	CASSIGGVNSPLHF	TGTGCCAGCAGCATCGGGGGGGTGAATTCACCCCTCCACTTT
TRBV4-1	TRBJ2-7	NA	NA	CASSQSRGGYEQYF	TGCGCCAGCAGCCAAAGTAGGGGTGGCTACGAGCAGTACTTC
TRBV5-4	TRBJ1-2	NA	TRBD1	CASSQLDRDYGYTF	TGTGCCAGCAGCCAACTGGACAGGGACTATGGCTACACCTTC
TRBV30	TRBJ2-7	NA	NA	CAWSVSRGYLLDEQYF	TGTGCCTGGAGTGTAAGCAGGGGATATCTCCTAGACGAGCAGTACTTC
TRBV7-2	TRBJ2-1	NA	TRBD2	CASSLGTSSGQFF	TGTGCCAGCAGCCTCGGGACTAGCTCTGGGCAGTTCTTC